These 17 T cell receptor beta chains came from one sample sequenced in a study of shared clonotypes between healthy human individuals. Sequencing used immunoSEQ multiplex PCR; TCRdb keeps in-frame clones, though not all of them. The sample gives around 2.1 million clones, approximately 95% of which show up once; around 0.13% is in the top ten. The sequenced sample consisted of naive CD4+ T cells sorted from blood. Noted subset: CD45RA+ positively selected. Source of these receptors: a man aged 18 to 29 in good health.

CDR3 sequence reads: CASSQTDRNTYEQYF. CDR3 in DNA: TGCGCCAGCAGCCAAACAGACAGAAATACCTACGAGCAGTACTTC. J is TRBJ2-7 and V is TRBV4-3; D is perhaps TRBD1 (5 bases). The V end lost 2 bases, the J end lost 2 bases, and 13 bases lay between the germline ends. Per germline, CDR1 LGHNA and CDR2 YSLEER. The CDR3 length is 15 residues.

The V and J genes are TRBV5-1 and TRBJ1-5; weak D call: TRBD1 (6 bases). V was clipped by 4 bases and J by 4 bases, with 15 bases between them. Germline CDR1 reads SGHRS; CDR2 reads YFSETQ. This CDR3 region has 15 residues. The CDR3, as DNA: TGCGCCAGCAGCCAGGAAACAGGGACTAATCAGCCCCAGCATTTT. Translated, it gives CASSQETGTNQPQHF.

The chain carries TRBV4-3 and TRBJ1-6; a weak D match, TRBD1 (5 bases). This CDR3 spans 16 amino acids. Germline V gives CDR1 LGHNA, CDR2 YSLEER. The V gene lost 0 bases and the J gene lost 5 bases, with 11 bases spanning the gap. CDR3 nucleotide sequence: TGCGCCAGCAGCCAAGATACGGCAGGGAATAATTCACCCCTCCACTTT. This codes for CASSQDTAGNNSPLHF.

The CDR3 spells CASSLRGLAGLNEQFF. The CDR3 coding sequence is TGTGCCAGCAGTCTTAGGGGCCTAGCGGGGCTGAATGAGCAGTTCTTC. The chain recombines TRBV28 with TRBJ2-1, with 9 bases aligning to TRBD2. The V segment lost 5 bases and the J segment 7 bases; nucleotides outside the gene matches: 12. Germline loops: CDR1 MDHEN, CDR2 SYDVKM. CDR3 length equals 16 residues.

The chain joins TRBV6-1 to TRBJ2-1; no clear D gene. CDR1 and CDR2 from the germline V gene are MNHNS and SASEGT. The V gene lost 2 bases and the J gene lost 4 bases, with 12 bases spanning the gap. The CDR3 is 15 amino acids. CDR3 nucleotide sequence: TGTGCCAGCAGTGAATATGGGGTTAGGTACAATGAGCAGTTCTTC. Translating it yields CASSEYGVRYNEQFF.

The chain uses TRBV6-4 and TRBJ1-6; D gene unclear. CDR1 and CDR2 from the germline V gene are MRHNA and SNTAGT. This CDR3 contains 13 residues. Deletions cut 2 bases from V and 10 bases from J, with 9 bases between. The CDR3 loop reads CASSDQIGSPLHF. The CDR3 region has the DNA TGTGCCAGCAGTGACCAAATTGGGTCACCCCTCCACTTT.

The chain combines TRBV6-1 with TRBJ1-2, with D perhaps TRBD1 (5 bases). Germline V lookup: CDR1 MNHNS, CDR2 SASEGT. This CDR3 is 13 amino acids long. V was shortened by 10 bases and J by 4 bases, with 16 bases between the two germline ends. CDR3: CATASRQSYGYTF. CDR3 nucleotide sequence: TGTGCCACCGCCTCTAGACAGTCCTATGGCTACACCTTC.

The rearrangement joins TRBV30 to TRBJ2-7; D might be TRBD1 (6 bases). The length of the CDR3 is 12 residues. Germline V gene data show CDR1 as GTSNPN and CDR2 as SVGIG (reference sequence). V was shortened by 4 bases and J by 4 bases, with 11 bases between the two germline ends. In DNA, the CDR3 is TGTGCCTGGACCCCTAGGGGGTACGAGCAGTACTTC. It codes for CAWTPRGYEQYF.

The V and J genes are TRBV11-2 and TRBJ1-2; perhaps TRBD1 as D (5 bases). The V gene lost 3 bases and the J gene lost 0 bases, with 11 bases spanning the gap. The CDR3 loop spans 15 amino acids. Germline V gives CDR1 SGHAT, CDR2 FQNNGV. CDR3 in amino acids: CASSFGDRANYGYTF. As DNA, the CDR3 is TGTGCCAGCAGCTTTGGCGACAGAGCTAACTATGGCTACACCTTC.

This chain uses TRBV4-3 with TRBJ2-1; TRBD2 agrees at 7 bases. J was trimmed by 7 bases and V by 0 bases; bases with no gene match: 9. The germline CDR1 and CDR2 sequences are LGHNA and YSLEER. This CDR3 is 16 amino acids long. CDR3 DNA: TGCGCCAGCAGCCAAGAGGTGGGAGGGTCTGGAAATGAGCAGTTCTTC. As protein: CASSQEVGGSGNEQFF.

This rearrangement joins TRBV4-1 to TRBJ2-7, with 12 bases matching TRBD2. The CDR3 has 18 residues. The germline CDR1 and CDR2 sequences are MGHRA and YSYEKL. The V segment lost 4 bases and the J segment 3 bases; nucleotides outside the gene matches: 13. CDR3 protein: CASSLTSSTSGSRYEQYF. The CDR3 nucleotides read TGCGCCAGCAGCCTAACTTCCTCGACTAGCGGGAGCCGCTACGAGCAGTACTTC.

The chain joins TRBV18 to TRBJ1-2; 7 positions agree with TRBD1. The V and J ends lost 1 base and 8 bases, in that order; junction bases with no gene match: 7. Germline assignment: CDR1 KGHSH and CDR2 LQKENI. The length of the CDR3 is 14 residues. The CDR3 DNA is TGTGCCAGCTCACCACTCTCCCAGGGGGAAGGCTACACCTTC. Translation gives CASSPLSQGEGYTF. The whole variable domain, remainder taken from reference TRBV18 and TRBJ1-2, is NAGVMQNPRHLVRRRGQEARLRCSPMKGHSHVYWYRQLPEEGLKFMVYLQKENIIDESGMPKERFSAEFPKEGPSILRIQQVVRGDSAAYFCASSPLSQGEGYTFGSGTRLTVV.

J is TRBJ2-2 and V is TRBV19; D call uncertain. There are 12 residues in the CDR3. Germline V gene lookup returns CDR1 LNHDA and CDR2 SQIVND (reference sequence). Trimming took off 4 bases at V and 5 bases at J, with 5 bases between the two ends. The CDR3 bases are TGTGCCAGTAGTACAGAGACCGGGGAGCTGTTTTTT. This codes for CASSTETGELFF.

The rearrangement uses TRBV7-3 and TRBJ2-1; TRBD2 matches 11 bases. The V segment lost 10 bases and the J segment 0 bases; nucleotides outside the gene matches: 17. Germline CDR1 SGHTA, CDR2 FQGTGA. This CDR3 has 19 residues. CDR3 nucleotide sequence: TGTGCCAAAAACCGGGGTGGACTAGCGGGCGTTGACTCCTACAATGAGCAGTTCTTC. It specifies CAKNRGGLAGVDSYNEQFF.

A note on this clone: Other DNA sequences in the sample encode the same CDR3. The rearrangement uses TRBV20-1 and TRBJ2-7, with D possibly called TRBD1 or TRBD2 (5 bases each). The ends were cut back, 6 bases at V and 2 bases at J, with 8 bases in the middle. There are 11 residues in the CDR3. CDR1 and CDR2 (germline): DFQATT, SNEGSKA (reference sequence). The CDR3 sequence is CSATGPYEQYF. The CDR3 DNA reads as TGCAGTGCCACGGGACCCTACGAGCAGTACTTC.

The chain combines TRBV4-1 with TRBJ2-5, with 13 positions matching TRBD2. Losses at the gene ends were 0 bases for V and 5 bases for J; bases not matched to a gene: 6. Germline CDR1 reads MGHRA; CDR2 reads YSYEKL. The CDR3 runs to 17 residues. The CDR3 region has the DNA TGCGCCAGCAGCCAAGAGACTAGCGGGGGGTTGAGGGAGACCCAGTACTTC. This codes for CASSQETSGGLRETQYF.

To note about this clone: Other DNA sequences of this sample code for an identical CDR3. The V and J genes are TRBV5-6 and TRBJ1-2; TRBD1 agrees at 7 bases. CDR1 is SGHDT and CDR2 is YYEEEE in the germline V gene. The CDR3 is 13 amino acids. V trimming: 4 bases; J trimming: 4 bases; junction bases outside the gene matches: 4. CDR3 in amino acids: CASSQGQFYGYTF. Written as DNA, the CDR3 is TGTGCCAGCAGCCAGGGACAGTTCTATGGCTACACCTTC.